A single sample gave rise to the 5 T cell receptor beta chains below, sequenced in a study of blood T cells in healthy people across ages. Next came a second PCR, run for 7 to 11 cycles, which used a sample-barcoded 5' primer along with a J-beta primer mix. One entry per CDR3 protein, called by TCRdb with MiXCR from the 5' RACE reads. The table has 1.8 million or so distinct CDR3 sequences, about two fifths seen once. The sample comprised blood. The origin of the receptors is a human donor in good health.

The V gene is TRBV5-5, the J gene TRBJ2-3, with D possibly being TRBD2 (6 bases). CDR1 is SGHKS, CDR2 YYEKEE, per germline (reference sequence). CDR3 length: 13 residues. V was pared by 4 bases and J by 2 bases, with 8 bases between. The CDR3 here is CASSGGNTDTQYF. Here the CDR3 DNA reads TGTGCCAGCAGCGGGGGGAACACAGATACGCAGTATTTT.

The sample holds a few counts of this clonotype. The rearrangement uses TRBV10-3 and TRBJ1-2; weak D call: TRBD1 (5 bases). Germline lookup yields CDR1 ENHRY and CDR2 SYGVKD. The V end lost 0 bases, the J end lost 3 bases, and 11 bases lay between the germline ends. The CDR3 loop spans 15 amino acids. CDR3 in DNA: TGTGCCATCAGTGAGTCGAGAGGGGAAGACTATGGCTACACCTTC. It translates to CAISESRGEDYGYTF.

This chain links TRBV5-1 with TRBJ2-5; TRBD1 aligns across 7 bases. The V gene end was trimmed by 3 bases and the J gene end by 3 bases; junction bases not matched to a gene: 8. The CDR3 has 15 residues. The germline V gene encodes CDR1 SGHRS and CDR2 YFSETQ. The CDR3 region is CASSWAGTVEETQYF. The CDR3 bases are TGCGCCAGCAGCTGGGCCGGGACAGTCGAAGAGACCCAGTACTTC.

This clonotype showed up just a few times. The chain combines TRBV4-2 with TRBJ2-4, with TRBD2 matching 10 bases. The CDR3 contains 19 residues. CDR1 is LGHNA and CDR2 is YNFKEQ in the germline V gene. V lost 1 base, J lost 2 bases, and 11 bases stayed unmatched. Here the CDR3 DNA reads TGTGCCAGCAGCCAAGTAGGCAGCGGGGGGGCCGGATCCAAAAACATTCAGTACTTC. It specifies CASSQVGSGGAGSKNIQYF.

This clonotype was counted at least ten times. This chain uses TRBV4-3 with TRBJ2-7; D call uncertain. The CDR3 length is 14 residues. Trimming removed 1 base from V and 3 bases from J, with 10 bases in between. Looked up from germline, CDR1 is LGHNA and CDR2 is YSLEER. The CDR3 DNA reads as TGCGCCAGCAGCCAAGGACTGGGGAACTACGAGCAGTACTTC. Residues: CASSQGLGNYEQYF.